The 23 T cell receptor beta chains given below trace back to one sample, sequenced in a study of blood T cell repertoires in COVID-19. Sequencing was performed with immunoSEQ multiplex PCR; in TCRdb, only in-frame clones are kept and a portion is missing. The profile shows approximately 82,000 clones, 80% to 95% of them singletons. Sequencing was performed on peripheral blood. The receptors derive from an older woman with active COVID-19.

The rearrangement uses TRBV9 and TRBJ2-1; D is possibly TRBD1 (6 bases). This CDR3 has 17 amino acids. The V end lost 4 bases, the J end lost 4 bases, and 21 bases lay between the germline ends. CDR1 is SGDLS, CDR2 YYNGEE, per germline. The CDR3: CASSLEGSGTQYNEQFF. The CDR3 nucleotides read TGTGCCAGCAGCCTAGAGGGCTCCGGGACACAATACAATGAGCAGTTCTTC.

With regard to this clone: The junction and the germline gene differ at one end; a read error may be behind it. The gene calls are TRBV19 and TRBJ2-4, with 10 bases lining up with TRBD1. Germline V lookup: CDR1 LNHDA, CDR2 SQIVND (reference sequence). The CDR3 covers 15 residues. CDR3 residues: CASSMRQGARNIQYF. The DNA for the CDR3 is TGTGCCAGTAGTATGAGACAGGGGGCCAGAAACATTCAGTACTTC.

The chain couples TRBV30 to TRBJ2-7; 12 nucleotides align to TRBD2. Trimming at V came to 6 bases and at J to 1 base, leaving 7 bases not matched to a gene. Germline-derived CDR1 and CDR2 are GTSNPN and SVGIG (reference sequence). The length of the CDR3 is 15 residues. The CDR3 reads CACLRLAGASYEQYF. The DNA of the CDR3 is TGTGCCTGCCTCCGACTAGCGGGAGCTTCCTACGAGCAGTACTTC. Looking up the rest from reference TRBV30 and TRBJ2-7 gives the full variable domain: SQTIHQWPATLVQPVGSPLSLECTVEGTSNPNLYWYRQAAGRGLQLLFYSVGIGQISSEVPQNLSASRPQDRQFILSSKKLLLSDSGFYLCACLRLAGASYEQYFGPGTRLTVT.

This clone was seen only once. The V call is TRBV4-3, the J call TRBJ1-6; D unclear. Per the germline V gene, CDR1 is LGHNA and CDR2 is YSLEER. Trimming took off 0 bases at V and 10 bases at J, with 13 bases between the two ends. The CDR3 runs to 15 residues. The CDR3 DNA reads TGCGCCAGCAGCCAAGATCCCGGGGTTGGGTCACCCCTCCACTTT. As protein: CASSQDPGVGSPLHF.

CDR3 in DNA: TGTGCCAGCAGCGGTTCGCAGCAAGAGACCCAGTACTTC. This sequence encodes CASSGSQQETQYF. The V call is TRBV14, the J call TRBJ2-5; no clear D gene. CDR1 and CDR2 from the germline V gene are SGHDN and FVKESK. V dropped 5 bases and J dropped 2 bases, with 9 bases sitting between them. The CDR3 loop spans 13 amino acids. Full variable domain (missing parts from reference TRBV14 and TRBJ2-5): EAGVTQFPSHSVIEKGQTVTLRCDPISGHDNLYWYRRVMGKEIKFLLHFVKESKQDESGMPNNRFLAERTGGTYSTLKVQPAELEDSGVYFCASSGSQQETQYFGPGTRLLVL.

The chain links TRBV6-5 to TRBJ1-2; D not resolved. The germline V gene encodes CDR1 MNHEY and CDR2 SVGAGI. The CDR3 contains 14 residues. Trimming cost V 0 bases and J 8 bases, with 13 bases left between them. The CDR3, as DNA: TGTGCCAGCAGTTACTCGTACAACACCATCGGCTACACCTTC. Its protein is CASSYSYNTIGYTF.

The gene calls are TRBV18 and TRBJ2-3, with TRBD2 matching 12 bases. With V trimmed by 4 bases and J by 3 bases, 8 bases remained unmatched. Per germline, CDR1 KGHSH and CDR2 LQKENI. The CDR3 spans 17 residues. The CDR3 bases are TGTGCCAGCTCACGAATGACTAGCGGGAGTGGGACAGATACGCAGTATTTT. It translates to CASSRMTSGSGTDTQYF.

The gene calls are TRBV2 and TRBJ2-1, with D tentatively TRBD2 (7 bases). The V end was cut by 6 bases, the J end by 0 bases, with 9 bases between. The CDR3 is 14 amino acids. Germline CDR1 reads SNHLY; CDR2 reads FYNNEI. The DNA for the CDR3 is TGTGCCAGCAGCGGGGGGCTCTCCTACAATGAGCAGTTCTTC. Translated, it gives CASSGGLSYNEQFF. The full variable domain, with the rest looked up from reference TRBV2 and TRBJ2-1, is EPEVTQTPSHQVTQMGQEVILRCVPISNHLYFYWYRQILGQKVEFLVSFYNNEISEKSEIFDDQFSVERPDGSNFTLKIRSTKLEDSAMYFCASSGGLSYNEQFFGPGTRLTVL.

The gene calls are TRBV18 and TRBJ1-4; possible D gene TRBD1, 6 bases. Trimming removed 3 bases at V and 0 bases at J, with 14 bases between. Germline CDR1 is KGHSH and CDR2 is LQKENI. This CDR3 contains 17 residues. The CDR3 DNA reads as TGTGCCAGCTCACCTGCGGGGGGCAGGGCAACTAATGAAAAACTGTTTTTT. Protein sequence: CASSPAGGRATNEKLFF.

The chain joins TRBV4-2 to TRBJ2-6, with 7 positions matching TRBD1. The germline V gene encodes CDR1 LGHNA and CDR2 YNFKEQ. The junction had 5 bases not matched to a gene; V was cut back by 0 bases and J by 9 bases. This CDR3 has 15 amino acids. CDR3 residues: CASSQEGTAVNVLTF. Here the CDR3 DNA reads TGTGCCAGCAGCCAAGAAGGGACAGCCGTCAACGTCCTGACTTTC.

This clone was seen just once. This chain connects TRBV6-5 to TRBJ1-5; 7 bases fit TRBD1. Per germline, CDR1 MNHEY and CDR2 SVGAGI. CDR3 size: 15 residues. The ends lost 5 bases at V and 3 bases at J; junction bases unmatched: 7. CDR3 DNA: TGTGCCAGCAGTAGGACAGGTCAGAACAATCAGCCCCAGCATTTT. Translation: CASSRTGQNNQPQHF.

The V and J genes are TRBV5-1 and TRBJ1-5, with TRBD1 as a possible D gene (5 bases). CDR1 SGHRS and CDR2 YFSETQ come from the germline V gene. The germline V and J ends were trimmed by 2 bases and 4 bases, with 10 bases remaining between them. The CDR3 contains 14 residues. As DNA, the CDR3 is TGCGCCAGCAGCTTTGACGGGGGGAATCAGCCCCAGCATTTT. Its translation is CASSFDGGNQPQHF.

The DNA for the CDR3 is TGTGCCAGCAGCTGGGGTGTTCGGCGGGGGGGCCTAAGGAGTGAGCAGTTCTTC. Translation: CASSWGVRRGGLRSEQFF. The chain has TRBV14 and TRBJ2-1, with 9 bases aligning to TRBD2. Germline-derived CDR1 and CDR2 are SGHDN and FVKESK. This CDR3 has 18 residues. V gave up 5 bases and J gave up 9 bases; unmatched junction bases: 20. Using reference TRBV14 and TRBJ2-1 for the parts outside the CDR3, the full variable domain is EAGVTQFPSHSVIEKGQTVTLRCDPISGHDNLYWYRRVMGKEIKFLLHFVKESKQDESGMPNNRFLAERTGGTYSTLKVQPAELEDSGVYFCASSWGVRRGGLRSEQFFGPGTRLTVL.

The rearrangement links TRBV14 to TRBJ1-1, with TRBD1 matching over 10 bases. V shed 4 bases and J 10 bases; nucleotides not matched to a gene: 12. CDR1 and CDR2 (germline): SGHDN, FVKESK. The CDR3 consists of 15 residues. The CDR3: CASSLTRTGGWRAFF. CDR3 coding DNA: TGTGCCAGCAGCCTTACCCGGACAGGGGGTTGGAGAGCTTTCTTT. The variable domain in full, with the rest retrieved from reference TRBV14 and TRBJ1-1, is EAGVTQFPSHSVIEKGQTVTLRCDPISGHDNLYWYRRVMGKEIKFLLHFVKESKQDESGMPNNRFLAERTGGTYSTLKVQPAELEDSGVYFCASSLTRTGGWRAFFGQGTRLTVV.

The chain uses TRBV7-2 and TRBJ2-7, with D tentatively TRBD2 (6 bases). V lost 1 base and J lost 6, with 13 bases in between. Looked up from germline, CDR1 is SGHTA and CDR2 is FQGNSA. This CDR3 contains 14 residues. CDR3 region: CASSLETSRGEQYF. The CDR3 nucleotides read TGTGCCAGCAGCTTAGAGACTAGTCGGGGCGAGCAGTACTTC.

This clone showed up just once. This chain connects TRBV28 to TRBJ1-4; perhaps TRBD1 as D (5 bases). There are 15 residues in the CDR3. Germline CDR1 MDHEN, CDR2 SYDVKM. V was shortened by 7 bases and J by 0 bases, with 12 bases between the two germline ends. CDR3 nucleotides: TGTGCCAGCACCCCCGGGGGTGCAACTAATGAAAAACTGTTTTTT. Protein: CASTPGGATNEKLFF.

This sequence joins TRBV20-1 and TRBJ2-3, with TRBD2 matching 13 bases. This CDR3 has 16 residues. Looked up from germline, CDR1 is DFQATT and CDR2 is SNEGSKA (reference sequence). V gave up 3 bases and J gave up 10 bases; unmatched junction bases: 13. This CDR3 is CSASLTGTSGVWAQYF. The CDR3 nucleotides read TGCAGTGCTAGTTTGACGGGGACTAGCGGGGTTTGGGCGCAGTATTTT.

The chain uses TRBV12-3 or TRBV12-4 and TRBJ1-2, with unresolved D. Trimming took 5 bases from V and 7 from J, leaving 14 bases between them. The CDR3 extends over 13 amino acids. CDR3 coding DNA: TGTGCCAGCAGTCCTAATATAGGGAGTGGCTACACCTTC. It yields the protein CASSPNIGSGYTF.

This clone was detected once. V and J are TRBV27 and TRBJ2-7; D may be TRBD1 (5 bases). Trimming removed 3 bases from V and 7 bases from J, with 22 bases in between. Looked up from germline, CDR1 is MNHEY and CDR2 is SMNVEV (reference sequence). This CDR3 has 16 amino acids. CDR3 sequence: CASSFLGQNPDGEQYF. The CDR3 DNA sequence: TGTGCCAGCAGTTTCCTGGGGCAAAACCCAGACGGGGAGCAGTACTTC.

The chain is built from TRBV27 and TRBJ2-1, with D possibly matching TRBD1 (6 bases). This CDR3 is built from 18 residues. The V and J ends lost 5 bases and 14 bases respectively, with 34 bases between them. Germline CDR1 MNHEY, CDR2 SMNVEV (reference sequence). CDR3 sequence (DNA): TGTGCCAGCAGTGAGACCACGAACATCGACCGTACTTGGGGGCAAAAGTTCTTC. Translation gives CASSETTNIDRTWGQKFF.

This clone was seen once. The CDR3 loop reads CASSRTQGASNYGYTF. CDR3 DNA sequence: TGTGCCAGTAGTAGGACACAGGGGGCTTCTAACTATGGCTACACCTTC. The chain joins TRBV19 to TRBJ1-2, with 9 bases that match TRBD1. CDR3 length: 16 residues. In germline, CDR1 is LNHDA, CDR2 SQIVND (reference sequence). Losses at the gene ends were 4 bases for V and 0 bases for J; bases not matched to a gene: 6.

The chain has TRBV28 and TRBJ2-5; a possible D gene is TRBD2 (5 bases). The CDR3 consists of 14 residues. Trimming took off 5 bases at V and 1 base at J, with 11 bases between the two ends. Germline CDR1 MDHEN, CDR2 SYDVKM. In DNA form, the CDR3 reads TGTGCCAGCAGTCCGGACTTTCTCCAAGAGACCCAGTACTTC. This encodes CASSPDFLQETQYF. Drawing the rest from reference TRBV28 and TRBJ2-5, the complete variable domain is DVKVTQSSRYLVKRTGEKVFLECVQDMDHENMFWYRQDPGLGLRLIYFSYDVKMKEKGDIPEGYSVSREKKERFSLILESASTNQTSMYLCASSPDFLQETQYFGPGTRLLVL.

The chain uses TRBV7-9 and TRBJ2-7; 9 positions match TRBD1. V lost 6 bases to trimming and J lost 5 bases; unmatched junction nucleotides: 11. Germline V gene lookup returns CDR1 SEHNR and CDR2 FQNEAQ (reference sequence). This CDR3 contains 15 residues. CDR3 protein: CASRVSGTGSHEQYF. The CDR3, as DNA: TGTGCCAGCAGGGTCTCCGGGACAGGGTCCCACGAGCAGTACTTC.